This is a list of T cell receptor beta chains from one sample in a study of OX40 agonist ivuxolimab in advanced cancers. Measured with immunoSEQ multiplex PCR; TCRdb has only the in-frame clones, and not every one. The repertoire has fewer than 80,000 clones, 85% of them found once; the top ten carry approximately 0.81%. Source: CD4+ or CD8+ T cells sorted from blood, taken in a trial of the OX40 agonist ivuxolimab. The receptors come from an adult with an advanced solid tumor such as melanoma, head and neck, liver or kidney cancer. CDR3s include the opening cysteine and the closing phenylalanine or tryptophan. The order of the fields is clone size, V gene, CDR3 length, D gene, J gene, CDR3 protein, CDR3 DNA. A D gene is named only where the DNA matches it firmly. The listing skips clone size in some rows; elsewhere it reads once, few, many or a size class.

clone_size: few; v_call: TRBV5-4; cdr3_length: 16; d_call: -; j_call: TRBJ2-6; cdr3_aa: CASSWLAVSGANVLTF; cdr3_nt: TGTGCCAGCAGCTGGCTGGCCGTCTCTGGGGCCAACGTCCTGACTTTC
clone_size: -; v_call: TRBV7-8; cdr3_length: 14; d_call: TRBD1; j_call: TRBJ1-1; cdr3_aa: CASSLPPGQSAAFF; cdr3_nt: TGTGCCAGCAGCCTCCCCCCGGGACAGTCGGCGGCTTTCTTT
clone_size: -; v_call: TRBV6-5; cdr3_length: 16; d_call: TRBD2; j_call: TRBJ2-4; cdr3_aa: CASSYSAGGGKNIQYF; cdr3_nt: TGTGCCAGCAGTTACTCTGCGGGAGGAGGCAAAAACATTCAGTACTTC
clone_size: -; v_call: TRBV5-8; cdr3_length: 14; d_call: -; j_call: TRBJ2-5; cdr3_aa: CASSLVAFQETQYF; cdr3_nt: TGTGCCAGCAGCTTGGTGGCTTTTCAAGAGACCCAGTACTTC
clone_size: -; v_call: TRBV7-2; cdr3_length: 13; d_call: TRBD1; j_call: TRBJ1-6; cdr3_aa: CASSGTANSPLHF; cdr3_nt: TGTGCCAGCAGCGGGACAGCGAATTCACCCCTCCACTTT
clone_size: -; v_call: TRBV28; cdr3_length: 16; d_call: TRBD1; j_call: TRBJ2-4; cdr3_aa: CATKKDREEGKNIQYF; cdr3_nt: TGTGCCACCAAAAAAGACAGGGAAGAGGGTAAAAACATTCAGTACTTC
clone_size: -; v_call: TRBV7-9; cdr3_length: 15; d_call: -; j_call: TRBJ2-5; cdr3_aa: CASSTPRDTQETQYF; cdr3_nt: TGTGCCAGCAGCACGCCCCGGGACACTCAAGAGACCCAGTACTTC
clone_size: -; v_call: TRBV2; cdr3_length: 14; d_call: -; j_call: TRBJ1-1; cdr3_aa: CASSKLPGTAEAFF; cdr3_nt: TGTGCCAGCAGTAAGCTTCCAGGGACCGCTGAAGCTTTCTTT
clone_size: -; v_call: TRBV7-8; cdr3_length: 13; d_call: TRBD1; j_call: TRBJ1-1; cdr3_aa: CASHMGQLTEAFF; cdr3_nt: TGTGCCAGCCACATGGGACAGCTCACTGAAGCTTTCTTT
clone_size: -; v_call: TRBV11-2; cdr3_length: 11; d_call: -; j_call: TRBJ1-3; cdr3_aa: CASSFGPAIYF; cdr3_nt: TGTGCCAGCAGCTTCGGCCCAGCCATATATTTT
clone_size: -; v_call: TRBV5-1; cdr3_length: 13; d_call: TRBD1; j_call: TRBJ1-2; cdr3_aa: CASSSTGEDGYTF; cdr3_nt: TGCGCCAGCAGCTCGACAGGGGAGGATGGCTACACCTTC
clone_size: few; v_call: TRBV6-1; cdr3_length: 15; d_call: -; j_call: TRBJ1-2; cdr3_aa: CASSEGPNPLYGYTF; cdr3_nt: TGTGCCAGCAGTGAGGGTCCGAACCCGCTCTATGGCTACACCTTC
clone_size: -; v_call: TRBV13; cdr3_length: 15; d_call: TRBD1; j_call: TRBJ1-3; cdr3_aa: CASSLTGGSGNTIYF; cdr3_nt: TGTGCCAGCAGCTTAACAGGGGGCTCTGGAAACACCATATATTTT
clone_size: -; v_call: TRBV18; cdr3_length: 16; d_call: -; j_call: TRBJ2-3; cdr3_aa: CASSPPMWEGTDTQYF; cdr3_nt: TGTGCCAGCTCACCACCGATGTGGGAAGGGACAGATACGCAGTATTTT
clone_size: -; v_call: TRBV11-2; cdr3_length: 16; d_call: -; j_call: TRBJ1-1; cdr3_aa: CASSFGRWSMNTEAFF; cdr3_nt: TGTGCCAGCAGCTTCGGCCGGTGGTCCATGAACACTGAAGCTTTCTTT
clone_size: -; v_call: TRBV7-3; cdr3_length: 13; d_call: -; j_call: TRBJ2-3; cdr3_aa: CASSRDGTDTQYF; cdr3_nt: TGTGCCAGCAGCCGGGACGGGACAGATACGCAGTATTTT
clone_size: -; v_call: TRBV15; cdr3_length: 14; d_call: -; j_call: TRBJ1-4; cdr3_aa: CATSRDRRSEKLFF; cdr3_nt: TGTGCCACCAGCAGAGATCGGCGATCCGAAAAACTGTTTTTT
clone_size: once; v_call: TRBV21-1; cdr3_length: 16; d_call: -; j_call: TRBJ2-6; cdr3_aa: CASSKVRFSGANVLTF; cdr3_nt: TGTGCCAGCAGCAAAGTACGCTTCTCCGGGGCCAACGTCCTGACTTTC
clone_size: -; v_call: TRBV27; cdr3_length: 13; d_call: TRBD1; j_call: TRBJ1-2; cdr3_aa: CASSRGQGGGYTF; cdr3_nt: TGTGCCAGCAGTCGAGGACAGGGCGGAGGCTACACCTTC
clone_size: -; v_call: TRBV11-2; cdr3_length: 13; d_call: -; j_call: TRBJ2-1; cdr3_aa: CASRPSGYNEQFF; cdr3_nt: TGTGCCAGCAGACCCAGCGGCTACAATGAGCAGTTCTTC
clone_size: -; v_call: TRBV6-6; cdr3_length: 13; d_call: TRBD1; j_call: TRBJ1-4; cdr3_aa: CASRTGYGEKLFF; cdr3_nt: TGTGCCAGCAGGACAGGGTATGGTGAAAAACTGTTTTTT
clone_size: -; v_call: TRBV27; cdr3_length: 13; d_call: -; j_call: TRBJ1-1; cdr3_aa: CASSWVGETEAFF; cdr3_nt: TGTGCCAGCAGTTGGGTAGGGGAGACTGAAGCTTTCTTT
clone_size: -; v_call: TRBV6-6; cdr3_length: 16; d_call: TRBD1; j_call: TRBJ2-2; cdr3_aa: CASSTRQGKNTGELFF; cdr3_nt: TGTGCCAGCAGTACCAGACAGGGAAAGAACACCGGGGAGCTGTTTTTT
clone_size: -; v_call: TRBV19; cdr3_length: 15; d_call: TRBD1; j_call: TRBJ1-3; cdr3_aa: CASRTGVNSGNTIYF; cdr3_nt: TGTGCCAGTAGGACAGGGGTCAACTCTGGAAACACCATATATTTT
clone_size: -; v_call: TRBV5-4; cdr3_length: 13; d_call: -; j_call: TRBJ2-1; cdr3_aa: CASSLVGGNEQFF; cdr3_nt: TGTGCCAGCAGCTTGGTAGGGGGGAATGAGCAGTTCTTC
clone_size: -; v_call: TRBV6-5; cdr3_length: 15; d_call: TRBD1; j_call: TRBJ1-6; cdr3_aa: CASNKRDSYNSPLHF; cdr3_nt: TGTGCCAGCAATAAACGGGACAGCTATAATTCACCCCTCCACTTT
clone_size: -; v_call: TRBV14; cdr3_length: 18; d_call: -; j_call: TRBJ1-6; cdr3_aa: CASSPPAGSGEWGSPLHF; cdr3_nt: TGTGCCAGCAGCCCACCGGCCGGTTCGGGGGAGTGGGGCTCACCCCTCCACTTT
clone_size: few; v_call: TRBV7-3; cdr3_length: 14; d_call: -; j_call: TRBJ1-1; cdr3_aa: CASSSTPALTEAFF; cdr3_nt: TGTGCCAGCAGCTCGACTCCTGCCTTAACTGAAGCTTTCTTT
clone_size: -; v_call: TRBV21-1; cdr3_length: 17; d_call: -; j_call: TRBJ2-7; cdr3_aa: CASSKTGAILIFYEQYF; cdr3_nt: TGTGCCAGCAGCAAGACAGGGGCGATTCTCATTTTCTACGAGCAGTACTTC
clone_size: -; v_call: TRBV7-2; cdr3_length: 15; d_call: -; j_call: TRBJ1-2; cdr3_aa: CASSLAAGPGYGYTF; cdr3_nt: TGTGCCAGCAGCTTAGCCGCGGGGCCTGGCTATGGCTACACCTTC
clone_size: -; v_call: TRBV7-9; cdr3_length: 14; d_call: TRBD2; j_call: TRBJ2-2; cdr3_aa: CASTGSGSTGELFF; cdr3_nt: TGTGCCAGCACTGGAAGCGGGAGTACCGGGGAGCTGTTTTTT
clone_size: -; v_call: TRBV30; cdr3_length: 13; d_call: TRBD1; j_call: TRBJ1-1; cdr3_aa: CAWRRQGGYEAFF; cdr3_nt: TGTGCCTGGAGGAGGCAGGGGGGGTATGAAGCTTTCTTT
clone_size: -; v_call: TRBV5-6; cdr3_length: 17; d_call: TRBD2; j_call: TRBJ2-3; cdr3_aa: CASSGTSSGGRTDTQYF; cdr3_nt: TGTGCCAGCAGCGGAACATCTAGCGGGGGTAGGACAGATACGCAGTATTTT
clone_size: -; v_call: TRBV6-6; cdr3_length: 13; d_call: TRBD2; j_call: TRBJ2-3; cdr3_aa: CASRREGTDTQYF; cdr3_nt: TGTGCCAGCCGGCGGGAGGGCACCGATACGCAGTATTTT
clone_size: -; v_call: TRBV7-2; cdr3_length: 15; d_call: -; j_call: TRBJ2-4; cdr3_aa: CASNAGGGVGNIQYF; cdr3_nt: TGTGCCAGCAACGCAGGTGGGGGAGTAGGGAACATTCAGTACTTC
clone_size: few; v_call: TRBV29-1; cdr3_length: 13; d_call: -; j_call: TRBJ2-5; cdr3_aa: CSFRASPQETQYF; cdr3_nt: TGCAGCTTTAGGGCCAGTCCCCAAGAGACCCAGTACTTC
clone_size: -; v_call: TRBV2; cdr3_length: 14; d_call: -; j_call: TRBJ2-6; cdr3_aa: CASSAGTRINVLTF; cdr3_nt: TGTGCCAGCAGTGCCGGGACACGGATCAACGTCCTGACTTTC
clone_size: -; v_call: TRBV2; cdr3_length: 13; d_call: -; j_call: TRBJ1-1; cdr3_aa: CASTRQTNTEAFF; cdr3_nt: TGTGCCAGCACCCGACAGACGAACACTGAAGCTTTCTTT
clone_size: few; v_call: TRBV7-9; cdr3_length: 13; d_call: -; j_call: TRBJ1-5; cdr3_aa: CASSLGQSQPQHF; cdr3_nt: TGTGCCAGCAGCTTGGGGCAGTCTCAGCCCCAGCATTTT
clone_size: -; v_call: TRBV6-6; cdr3_length: 13; d_call: -; j_call: TRBJ2-1; cdr3_aa: CASSLDIYNEQFF; cdr3_nt: TGTGCCAGCAGTCTTGACATCTACAATGAGCAGTTCTTC
clone_size: -; v_call: TRBV11-2; cdr3_length: 15; d_call: -; j_call: TRBJ1-3; cdr3_aa: CASTQEAAMRNTIYF; cdr3_nt: TGTGCCAGCACCCAGGAGGCGGCCATGCGGAACACCATATATTTT
clone_size: -; v_call: TRBV5-1; cdr3_length: 14; d_call: TRBD1; j_call: TRBJ1-1; cdr3_aa: CASSLIGQGPEAFF; cdr3_nt: TGCGCCAGCAGCTTGATCGGACAGGGGCCTGAAGCTTTCTTT
clone_size: -; v_call: TRBV6-6; cdr3_length: 14; d_call: TRBD1; j_call: TRBJ1-6; cdr3_aa: CASTPDREASPLHF; cdr3_nt: TGTGCCAGCACCCCGGACAGGGAAGCTTCACCCCTCCACTTT
clone_size: -; v_call: TRBV4-3; cdr3_length: 18; d_call: TRBD2; j_call: TRBJ2-1; cdr3_aa: CASSQDWERTSVPQRQFF; cdr3_nt: TGCGCCAGCAGCCAAGATTGGGAAAGGACTAGCGTCCCGCAGCGGCAGTTCTTC
clone_size: -; v_call: TRBV15; cdr3_length: 14; d_call: -; j_call: TRBJ2-1; cdr3_aa: CATKDASSYNEQFF; cdr3_nt: TGTGCCACCAAGGACGCGAGCTCCTACAATGAGCAGTTCTTC
clone_size: -; v_call: TRBV6-5; cdr3_length: 14; d_call: -; j_call: TRBJ1-1; cdr3_aa: CASSYDAWSTEAFF; cdr3_nt: TGTGCCAGCAGTTACGATGCGTGGAGCACTGAAGCTTTCTTT
clone_size: -; v_call: TRBV7-8; cdr3_length: 15; d_call: -; j_call: TRBJ1-3; cdr3_aa: CASSLLQGAGNTIYF; cdr3_nt: TGTGCCAGCAGCCTGCTACAGGGCGCGGGAAACACCATATATTTT